The 5 T cell receptor beta chains below come from one sample, sequenced in a study of a mutant IDH1 vaccine in newly diagnosed glioma. The table came from immunoSEQ multiplex PCR; TCRdb's copy has only in-frame clones and leaves some out. This sample has 75,000 to 100,000 clones, with over 75% found just once. Indicated time point: baseline, week 1 (first vaccination visit). Regarding treatment: pre-vaccination baseline after standard-of-care therapy. The material was PBMCs, obtained from a glioma patient treated with radiotherapy, temozolomide or both. The receptors derive from a man aged 40-50 years with glioma. Some clones in this sample may be carry-over from other donors' samples.

V usage is TRBV30 and J usage is TRBJ1-4; D is unresolved. The germline V gene encodes CDR1 GTSNPN and CDR2 SVGIG (reference sequence). V lost 4 bases and J 4 bases, leaving 25 bases between the germline ends. The CDR3 has 18 amino acids. The CDR3 DNA reads TGTGCCTGGAACCACCTACTAGGATTTCCCCACGGTAATGAAAAACTGTTTTTT. Translating it yields CAWNHLLGFPHGNEKLFF.

The chain links TRBV5-1 to TRBJ2-1, with D uncertain. Between the trimmed V and J ends, which lost 0 bases and 4 bases, there was a span of 14 bases. The CDR3 loop spans 16 amino acids. CDR1 and CDR2 (germline): SGHRS, YFSETQ. CDR3 protein: CASSLEGSTGYNEQFF. CDR3 nucleotides: TGCGCCAGCAGCTTGGAGGGTTCTACCGGTTACAATGAGCAGTTCTTC.

J is TRBJ2-1 and V is TRBV18, with a weak D call TRBD1 (6 bases). Germline CDR1 KGHSH, CDR2 LQKENI. V lost 8 bases and J lost 9, with 11 bases in between. The length of the CDR3 is 11 residues. The CDR3, as DNA: TGTGCCAGCAATGGGGGCGGTGAGCAGTTCTTC. Protein: CASNGGGEQFF.

The chain joins TRBV2 to TRBJ1-1, with 9 bases aligning to TRBD1. Germline loops: CDR1 SNHLY, CDR2 FYNNEI. Germline trimming cut 7 bases from V and 6 bases from J; bases unmatched to any gene: 6. The CDR3 has 13 amino acids. CDR3 sequence (DNA): TGTGCCAGCAACCCGGACAGGGGCGCTGAAGCTTTCTTT. Amino acids: CASNPDRGAEAFF.

This clone was picked up a small number of times. The chain links TRBV14 to TRBJ1-6; D unclear. This CDR3 is built from 15 residues. In germline, CDR1 is SGHDN, CDR2 FVKESK. Trimming took off 2 bases at V and 0 bases at J, with 5 bases between the two ends. DNA of the CDR3: TGTGCCAGCAGCCAACGCGGCTCCTATAATTCACCCCTCCACTTT. It specifies CASSQRGSYNSPLHF.